The 8 T cell receptor beta chains given below trace back to one sample, sequenced in a study of Graves' ophthalmopathy and Graves' hyperthyroidism. Investigators amplified TCR beta CDR3 regions from RNA transcripts. RT-PCR was first run with HTBI primers, then multiplex PCR in a second round. TCRdb called the multiplex PCR reads again in MiXCR, with one record for every CDR3 protein. The data show roughly 700,000 distinct CDR3 sequences, roughly 40% seen once. Source material: peripheral blood. The receptor source for this set is an adult man with Graves' ophthalmopathy.

V is TRBV2 and J is TRBJ2-7; 10 positions agree with TRBD2. The CDR3 loop spans 15 amino acids. Germline trimming cut 5 bases from V and 4 bases from J; bases unmatched to any gene: 8. Per the germline V gene, CDR1 is SNHLY and CDR2 is FYNNEI. The CDR3 is CASSSLAGVPYEQYF. CDR3 DNA sequence: TGTGCCAGCAGTTCTCTAGCGGGGGTACCATACGAGCAGTACTTC. Together with reference TRBV2 and TRBJ2-7, the CDR3 gives the full variable domain: EPEVTQTPSHQVTQMGQEVILRCVPISNHLYFYWYRQILGQKVEFLVSFYNNEISEKSEIFDDQFSVERPDGSNFTLKIRSTKLEDSAMYFCASSSLAGVPYEQYFGPGTRLTVT.

Note on this clonotype: One junction end disagrees with the germline gene, perhaps due to a read error. This rearrangement joins TRBV6-2 or TRBV6-3 to TRBJ1-1; a possible D gene is TRBD1 (5 bases). Per the germline V gene, CDR1 is MNHEY and CDR2 is SVGEGT. This CDR3 is 17 amino acids long. CDR3 sequence reads: CASCYSARDPPYTEAFF. CDR3 DNA sequence: TGTGCCAGCTGTTACTCGGCCAGGGACCCACCGTACACTGAAGCTTTCTTT.

This clonotype was recorded many times. V usage is TRBV7-6 and J usage is TRBJ1-6; D is possibly TRBD1 (5 bases). Looked up from germline, CDR1 is SGHVS and CDR2 is FNYEAQ. The CDR3 is made up of 15 amino acids. Deletions cut 1 base from V and 7 bases from J, with 11 bases between. The CDR3 nucleotides are TGTGCCAGCAGCTTAGTGGGGGGATACAATTCACCCCTCCACTTT. As protein: CASSLVGGYNSPLHF.

This chain joins TRBV7-9 and TRBJ1-4, with 7 bases matching TRBD1. CDR1 SEHNR and CDR2 FQNEAQ come from the germline V gene (reference sequence). The J segment lost 7 bases and the V segment lost 5 bases, leaving 4 bases of the junction unmatched. The CDR3 has 13 amino acids. CDR3 sequence reads: CASSVTGSEKLFF. The DNA for the CDR3 is TGTGCCAGCAGCGTGACAGGGAGTGAAAAACTGTTTTTT.

The rearrangement uses TRBV10-1 and TRBJ2-7; 7 bases fit TRBD1. The CDR3 runs to 19 residues. The V gene's germline CDR1 is WNHNN and CDR2 SYGVQD (reference sequence). Losses at the gene ends were 6 bases for V and 3 bases for J; bases not matched to a gene: 23. In DNA, the CDR3 is TGCGCCAGCAGCTTGGCCCGGGACAGCGTTGTCGGCGAAATCTACGAGCAGTACTTC. This translates into CASSLARDSVVGEIYEQYF.

Of note for this clonotype: A much larger clone differs by one base, so this may be a read error. The chain couples TRBV7-9 to TRBJ1-4, with D hard to call. V was cut by 2 bases and J by 7 bases, with 14 bases left in between. The CDR3 has 15 amino acids. Per the germline V gene, CDR1 is SEHNR and CDR2 is FQNEAQ (reference sequence). CDR3 coding DNA: TGTGCCAGCAGCTTAATAGGAGCGGCGGGTGAAAAACTGTTTTTT. This sequence encodes CASSLIGAAGEKLFF.

This clonotype was seen at least ten times. The rearrangement links TRBV7-2 to TRBJ2-5; 9 bases fit TRBD2. The ends lost 5 bases at V and 4 bases at J; junction bases unmatched: 14. The CDR3 spans 17 residues. Germline CDR1 is SGHTA and CDR2 is FQGNSA. The CDR3 sequence: CASSRRLISGGSETQYF. The CDR3 DNA is TGTGCCAGCAGCCGAAGACTAATCAGCGGGGGGTCAGAGACCCAGTACTTC.

V and J are TRBV7-9 and TRBJ2-6; possible D gene TRBD1, 6 bases. Germline CDR1 reads SEHNR; CDR2 reads FQNEAQ (reference sequence). Trimming left V 6 bases short and J 0 bases short, with 12 bases between. The CDR3 is 16 amino acids. CDR3 sequence reads: CASSSRQVSGANVLTF. The DNA for the CDR3 is TGTGCCAGCAGTTCCCGACAGGTCTCTGGGGCCAACGTCCTGACTTTC.